Listed here is a single T cell receptor beta chain. Its antigen is currently unknown. The data were taken from a study of T cell responses to AZD1222 COVID-19 vaccine. This table comes from immunoSEQ multiplex PCR, and its TCRdb copy is limited to in-frame clones, with some not included. Of about 150,000 clones in the sample, about 90% are singletons; the top ten hold 1.3%. Findings and caveats of the study: Only a handful of individuals given AZD1222 were seropositive at baseline. Regions 160-218 and 743-854 held dominance among vaccine-associated CD4 TCRs, which spanned spike.

The sequence derives from an adult in good health. Sample: peripheral blood, taken on day 0 of AZD1222 vaccination.

The CDR3 region has the DNA TGCAGCGTTGAAGGGGGGGCGTTCCGTACTGAAGCTTTCTTT. It is translated as CSVEGGAFRTEAFF. The chain uses TRBV29-1 and TRBJ1-1, with D possibly being TRBD1 (6 bases). CDR3 length: 14 residues. V lost 1 base to trimming and J lost 5 bases, with 14 bases between them. From germline, CDR1 is SQVTM and CDR2 ANQGSEA.